Following are 27 T cell receptor beta chains from one sample sequenced in a study of T cells in Graves' hyperthyroidism and ophthalmopathy. Amplification of TCR beta CDR3 regions was performed using RNA transcripts as template. First-round RT-PCR of the TCR CDR3 relied on the HTBI primer set. TCRdb recomputed calls from the multiplex PCR reads with MiXCR, one row per CDR3 protein. The sample holds under 750,000 distinct CDR3 sequences, roughly 20% seen once. Sequenced sample: blood. All receptors come from a woman aged 45 to 65 with Graves' hyperthyroidism that later progressed to Graves' ophthalmopathy.

The chain has TRBV9 and TRBJ2-1; tentatively, D is TRBD2 (6 bases). CDR1 is SGDLS, CDR2 YYNGEE, per germline. This CDR3 has 13 amino acids. V lost 6 bases to trimming and J lost 9 bases, with 16 bases between them. The DNA for the CDR3 is TGTGCCAGCACCCCGTGGGGGGTAGGTGAGCAGTTCTTC. Translation gives CASTPWGVGEQFF.

This clonotype appeared many times. The genes are TRBV11-2 and TRBJ2-3; a weak D match, TRBD2 (7 bases). The CDR3 contains 15 residues. V lost 2 bases, J lost 3 bases, and 12 bases lay in between. CDR1 SGHAT and CDR2 FQNNGV come from the germline V gene. In nucleotides, the CDR3 is TGTGCCAGCAGCTTACGGGGGGCGGAGACAGATACGCAGTATTTT. It encodes CASSLRGAETDTQYF.

The chain has TRBV7-3 and TRBJ2-1, with D possibly being TRBD1 (5 bases). Trimming removed 2 bases from V and 7 bases from J, with 12 bases in between. CDR1 and CDR2 (germline): SGHTA, FQGTGA. The CDR3 spans 14 residues. CDR3 in amino acids: CASSLPGPENEQFF. As DNA, the CDR3 is TGTGCCAGCAGCTTACCAGGGCCGGAGAATGAGCAGTTCTTC.

The chain uses TRBV6-1 and TRBJ1-5; D unresolved. This CDR3 contains 15 residues. Germline CDR1 reads MNHNS; CDR2 reads SASEGT. V was clipped by 5 bases and J by 0 bases, with 11 bases between them. This CDR3 is CASSPLPYSNQPQHF. The DNA for the CDR3 is TGTGCCAGCAGTCCTCTGCCCTATAGCAATCAGCCCCAGCATTTT.

The chain recombines TRBV7-3 with TRBJ2-3; the D gene could be TRBD1 or TRBD2 (5 bases each). This CDR3 comprises 15 residues. Germline V gene data show CDR1 as SGHTA and CDR2 as FQGTGA. V was shortened by 1 base and J by 5 bases, with 13 bases between the two germline ends. The CDR3, as DNA: TGTGCCAGCAGCTTAATTGGGGGTTCGAGAGATACGCAGTATTTT. The encoded protein is CASSLIGGSRDTQYF.

The chain recombines TRBV5-8 with TRBJ2-1, with 7 bases identical to TRBD2. This CDR3 spans 15 amino acids. Germline CDR1 reads SGHTS; CDR2 reads YDEGEE. V was clipped by 0 bases and J by 3 bases; unmatched bases: 3. CDR3 protein: CASSLAAGVYNEQFF. Written as DNA, the CDR3 is TGTGCCAGCAGCTTGGCGGCGGGGGTCTACAATGAGCAGTTCTTC. Full variable domain (rest looked up from reference TRBV5-8 and TRBJ2-1): EAGVTQSPTHLIKTRGQQATLRCSPISGHTSVYWYQQALGLGLQFLLWYDEGEERNRGNFPPRFSGRQFPNYSSELNVNALELEDSALYLCASSLAAGVYNEQFFGPGTRLTVL.

The chain couples TRBV20-1 to TRBJ1-2, with 7 bases identical to TRBD1. The CDR3 extends over 14 amino acids. J gave up 5 bases and V 6 bases, and 12 bases lay outside the gene matches. Germline values: CDR1 DFQATT, CDR2 SNEGSKA (reference sequence). The CDR3 sequence is CSALILDREYGYTF. CDR3 coding DNA: TGCAGTGCCCTCATACTTGACAGGGAGTATGGCTACACCTTC.

V usage is TRBV11-2 and J usage is TRBJ1-3; TRBD1 matches 9 bases. Germline assignment: CDR1 SGHAT and CDR2 FQNNGV. Trimming at V came to 1 base and at J to 4 bases, leaving 5 bases not matched to a gene. The CDR3 is made up of 16 amino acids. This CDR3 reads CASSLAPGQGGNTIYF. The CDR3 DNA is TGTGCCAGCAGCTTAGCCCCGGGACAGGGAGGAAACACCATATATTTT.

There are many counts of this clonotype. V gene TRBV3-1 combines with J gene TRBJ2-3; no definite D call. Deletions cut 5 bases from V and 2 bases from J, with 17 bases between. CDR3 length: 16 amino acids. Germline-derived CDR1 and CDR2 are LGHDT and YNNKEL (reference sequence). The CDR3 loop is CASSSHTTINTDTQYF. The CDR3, as DNA: TGTGCCAGCAGCTCCCACACCACGATAAACACAGATACGCAGTATTTT.

The J gene is TRBJ1-1, the V gene TRBV4-1; D not certain. From germline, CDR1 is MGHRA and CDR2 YSYEKL. The CDR3 spans 14 residues. V dropped 2 bases and J dropped 6 bases, with 13 bases sitting between them. In DNA, the CDR3 is TGCGCCAGCAGCCAAACTGTTTTGACGTCTGAAGCTTTCTTT. It encodes CASSQTVLTSEAFF.

This clonotype was detected many times. The chain has TRBV12-3 or TRBV12-4 and TRBJ1-2; TRBD1 might be the D (5 bases). This CDR3 is 14 amino acids long. Trimming stripped 3 bases from V and 1 base from J, with 9 bases between. The CDR3 bases are TGTGCCAGCAGTTTTTCAGGGCTTAACTATGGCTACACCTTC. Its translation is CASSFSGLNYGYTF.

The sample holds a few counts of this clonotype. V is TRBV6-2 or TRBV6-3 and J is TRBJ2-4; D is unclear. The germline V gene encodes CDR1 MNHEY and CDR2 SVGEGT. The CDR3 runs to 14 residues. With 5 bases removed from V and 5 bases from J, the gap between germline ends came to 13 bases. CDR3 loop: CASSASSDENIQYF. Here the CDR3 DNA reads TGTGCCAGCAGTGCTTCGTCAGACGAAAACATTCAGTACTTC.

This clonotype was counted at least ten times. The CDR3 loop reads CASSPGTAVSASTDTQYF. The CDR3 DNA follows: TGTGCCAGCAGTCCCGGGACAGCCGTTAGTGCTAGCACAGATACGCAGTATTTT. The J gene is TRBJ2-3, the V gene TRBV3-1; 7 bases are shared with TRBD1. CDR3 size: 18 residues. Germline V gene sequence: CDR1 LGHDT, CDR2 YNNKEL (reference sequence). Trimming took 6 bases from V and 0 from J; bases not matched to a gene: 15.

The chain couples TRBV29-1 to TRBJ2-7; the match to TRBD1 covers 11 bases. Looked up from germline, CDR1 is SQVTM and CDR2 is ANQGSEA. This CDR3 spans 13 amino acids. The V and J ends lost 7 bases and 6 bases, in that order; junction bases with no gene match: 8. The CDR3 sequence: CSGLGTGGGEQYF. CDR3 DNA: TGCAGCGGGCTGGGGACAGGGGGAGGCGAGCAGTACTTC.

To note about this clonotype: This may stem from a read error, because a much larger clone lies one nucleotide away. This chain joins TRBV2 and TRBJ2-3, with D possibly being TRBD2 (5 bases). The CDR3 consists of 15 residues. CDR1 and CDR2 (germline): SNHLY, FYNNEI. Trimming took off 10 bases at V and 3 bases at J, with 20 bases between the two ends. The CDR3 nucleotides read TGTGCCACCTCTAGTCTGGCGGGTTCAACAGATACGCAGTATTTT. Translation: CATSSLAGSTDTQYF.

The V and J genes are TRBV5-1 and TRBJ2-7, with 8 bases matching TRBD2. From germline, CDR1 is SGHRS and CDR2 YFSETQ. The trim removed 4 bases at V and 2 bases at J, leaving 11 bases unmatched. CDR3 length: 16 residues. The DNA of the CDR3 is TGCGCCAGCAGCCTCCGCGGGGTAGCGGGAACCTACGAGCAGTACTTC. Its protein is CASSLRGVAGTYEQYF.

The chain has TRBV4-1 and TRBJ1-1; D unclear. The CDR3 runs to 14 residues. Deletions cut 4 bases from V and 3 bases from J, with 12 bases between. Germline assignment: CDR1 MGHRA and CDR2 YSYEKL. CDR3 residues: CASSPGPADTEAFF. CDR3 DNA sequence: TGCGCCAGCAGCCCCGGTCCTGCGGACACTGAAGCTTTCTTT.

The CDR3 loop is CASSPLPSGDAYEQYF. CDR3 nucleotide sequence: TGCGCCAGCAGCCCCCTCCCTAGCGGGGACGCCTACGAGCAGTACTTC. V and J are TRBV4-1 and TRBJ2-7, with 9 nucleotides matching TRBD2. Germline-derived CDR1 and CDR2 are MGHRA and YSYEKL. V was clipped by 4 bases and J by 2 bases; unmatched bases: 9. The CDR3 runs to 16 residues.

In its sample, this clonotype was seen once. Just one base apart from a much larger clone, this may be a read error. This rearrangement joins TRBV6-1 to TRBJ1-5; D may be TRBD1 (6 bases). The CDR3 has 12 amino acids. V was clipped by 8 bases and J by 4 bases, with 9 bases between them. Germline V gives CDR1 MNHNS, CDR2 SASEGT. The CDR3 DNA is TGTGCCAGCGTACAGGGAAATCAGCCCCAGCATTTT. This gives the protein CASVQGNQPQHF.

This clonotype was observed many times. The rearrangement links TRBV12-3 or TRBV12-4 to TRBJ1-2; D gene unclear. The CDR3 covers 14 residues. Trimming removed 6 bases from V and 3 bases from J, with 14 bases in between. Written as DNA, the CDR3 is TGTGCCAGCAGCCCTAGGTTGCTTGACTATGGCTACACCTTC. Amino acid sequence: CASSPRLLDYGYTF.

There are many counts of this clonotype. At one boundary the junction diverges from the germline segment, which might be a read error. This chain connects TRBV5-1 to TRBJ1-1, with a possible D match to TRBD1 (5 bases). CDR1 is SGHRS, CDR2 YFSETQ, per germline. CDR3 length equals 14 residues. The CDR3 reads CASSLVRGDTEAFF. The CDR3 coding sequence is TGTGCCAGCAGCTTAGTAAGGGGAGACACTGAAGCTTTCTTT.

This rearrangement joins TRBV6-1 to TRBJ1-4; 8 bases are shared with TRBD1. The CDR3 is made up of 13 amino acids. Trimming took 11 bases from V and 8 from J; bases not matched to a gene: 10. Looked up from germline, CDR1 is MNHNS and CDR2 is SASEGT. Here the CDR3 reads CAGRETGDEKLFF. The CDR3 nucleotides read TGTGCCGGGCGGGAGACAGGGGACGAAAAACTGTTTTTT.

This clonotype has at least ten counts. The chain joins TRBV11-3 to TRBJ2-5; D is possibly TRBD2 (5 bases). The CDR3 covers 13 residues. Per the germline V gene, CDR1 is SGHNT and CDR2 is YENEEA. Trimming stripped 2 bases from V and 3 bases from J, with 7 bases between. The CDR3 is CASSLRGKETQYF. The CDR3 DNA reads as TGTGCCAGCAGCTTAAGAGGGAAAGAGACCCAGTACTTC.

The chain carries TRBV6-1 and TRBJ2-3, with 14 bases identical to TRBD2. J was trimmed by 1 base and V by 11 bases; bases with no gene match: 11. CDR3 length: 17 residues. In germline, CDR1 is MNHNS, CDR2 SASEGT. CDR3 in amino acids: CAAETWGLAGGTDTQYF. The CDR3 DNA sequence: TGTGCCGCTGAAACTTGGGGACTAGCGGGGGGCACAGATACGCAGTATTTT.

This clonotype was observed many times. The rearrangement joins TRBV12-3 or TRBV12-4 to TRBJ2-3; D assignment may be TRBD1 or TRBD2 (6 bases each). The V end lost 4 bases, the J end lost 3 bases, and 14 bases lay between the germline ends. The CDR3 sequence is 15 residues long. The CDR3 is CASSSSGGGTDTQYF. In DNA, the CDR3 is TGTGCCAGCAGTTCCTCCGGGGGCGGGACAGATACGCAGTATTTT.

This chain links TRBV12-3 or TRBV12-4 with TRBJ1-2, with 10 bases lining up with TRBD1. V lost 6 bases to trimming and J lost 7 bases; unmatched junction nucleotides: 8. The CDR3 is made up of 14 amino acids. The CDR3 is CASRRQGARGGYTF. CDR3 bases: TGTGCCAGCAGGAGACAGGGGGCCCGGGGTGGCTACACCTTC.

The chain links TRBV24-1 to TRBJ2-2, with no clear D. The CDR3 consists of 13 residues. Germline CDR1 reads KGHDR; CDR2 reads SFDVKD. The germline V and J ends were trimmed by 7 bases and 4 bases, with 9 bases remaining between them. The CDR3 region is CATRKDGTGELFF. The CDR3 DNA is TGTGCCACCAGGAAGGACGGCACCGGGGAGCTGTTTTTT.